This entry lists 17 T cell receptor beta chains sequenced from one sample in a study of Ad26.COV2.S vaccination and SARS-CoV-2 variants. Clones were sequenced by immunoSEQ multiplex PCR, and TCRdb holds only the in-frame ones, with some missing. The sample holds hundreds of thousands of clones; approximately 87% are singletons and the top ten take 2.5% to 3.5%. The sample's treatment: some 20 received Ad26.COV2.S at low or high dose, single or two shots; roughly five received placebo; per-sample allocation not given. Day 63 following the first vaccine or placebo injection was when the samples were taken. This material consisted of peripheral blood, taken in a trial of Ad26.COV2.S vaccine versus placebo. The receptors stem from a person aged 18-60 years who received the Ad26.COV2.S COVID-19 vaccine or a placebo.

The rearrangement links TRBV28 to TRBJ1-5; the D gene is possibly TRBD1 (6 bases). Per germline, CDR1 MDHEN and CDR2 SYDVKM. Trimming stripped 5 bases from V and 3 bases from J, with 14 bases between. The CDR3 spans 15 residues. Here the CDR3 DNA reads TGTGCCAGCAGTCCCTCTCAGGGGCACAATCAGCCCCAGCATTTT. Residues: CASSPSQGHNQPQHF.

CDR3 region: CASSLGQGGEKLFF. CDR3 nucleotides: TGTGCCAGCAGCCTGGGACAGGGGGGTGAAAAACTGTTTTTT. The gene calls are TRBV4-2 and TRBJ1-4; 11 bases match TRBD1. Trimming took 4 bases from V and 7 from J; bases not matched to a gene: 2. In germline, CDR1 is LGHNA, CDR2 YNFKEQ. The CDR3 sequence is 14 residues long.

The genes are TRBV7-3 and TRBJ1-1; TRBD1 is a possible D gene (5 bases). Germline loops: CDR1 SGHTA, CDR2 FQGTGA. V gave up 5 bases and J gave up 3 bases, with 19 bases separating them. This CDR3 is 16 amino acids long. Here the CDR3 reads CASSPARRGADTEAFF. The CDR3 nucleotides read TGTGCCAGCAGCCCCGCCAGGAGGGGTGCGGACACTGAAGCTTTCTTT.

The V call is TRBV4-3, the J call TRBJ2-1; a weak D match, TRBD2 (7 bases). The CDR3 runs to 16 residues. V lost 0 bases, J lost 5 bases, and 14 bases lay in between. Germline assignment: CDR1 LGHNA and CDR2 YSLEER. The CDR3 DNA is TGCGCCAGCAGCCAAGAGCTGGGGGGGGCTCACAATGAGCAGTTCTTC. Its protein is CASSQELGGAHNEQFF.

This rearrangement joins TRBV5-1 to TRBJ1-3; D remains unclear. The CDR3 consists of 14 residues. Per germline, CDR1 SGHRS and CDR2 YFSETQ. The V end lost 2 bases, the J end lost 3 bases, and 9 bases lay between the germline ends. The CDR3 bases are TGCGCCAGCAGCTTAACAATGGGTGGAAACACCATATATTTT. It translates to CASSLTMGGNTIYF.

The gene calls are TRBV12-3 or TRBV12-4 and TRBJ1-4; perhaps TRBD1 as D (6 bases). The CDR3 is made up of 13 amino acids. V dropped 5 bases and J dropped 8 bases, with 12 bases sitting between them. The CDR3 bases are TGTGCCAGCAGTCCAAACAGGGTAGAAAAACTGTTTTTT. This translates into CASSPNRVEKLFF.

The gene calls are TRBV7-2 and TRBJ2-7; TRBD1 matches 12 bases. This CDR3 has 16 residues. Losses at the gene ends were 5 bases for V and 6 bases for J; bases not matched to a gene: 11. Germline V CDR1 and CDR2: SGHTA, FQGNSA. CDR3 in amino acids: CASSPTGGQGAPEQYF. CDR3 DNA sequence: TGTGCCAGCAGCCCAACGGGGGGACAGGGGGCTCCCGAGCAGTACTTC. The full variable domain, its missing parts supplied by reference TRBV7-2 and TRBJ2-7, is GAGVSQSPSNKVTEKGKDVELRCDPISGHTALYWYRQSLGQGLEFLIYFQGNSAPDKSGLPSDRFSAERTGGSVSTLTIQRTQQEDSAVYLCASSPTGGQGAPEQYFGPGTRLTVT.

The chain employs TRBV5-4 and TRBJ2-1; the match to TRBD2 covers 9 bases. The CDR3 extends over 15 amino acids. Germline values: CDR1 SGHNT, CDR2 YYREEE (reference sequence). The V gene end was trimmed by 4 bases and the J gene end by 4 bases; junction bases not matched to a gene: 6. CDR3 sequence: CASSLSGGVYNEQFF. The CDR3 coding sequence is TGTGCCAGCAGCCTTAGCGGGGGTGTATACAATGAGCAGTTCTTC. The whole variable domain, filled in from reference TRBV5-4 and TRBJ2-1, reads ETGVTQSPTHLIKTRGQQVTLRCSSQSGHNTVSWYQQALGQGPQFIFQYYREEENGRGNFPPRFSGLQFPNYSSELNVNALELDDSALYLCASSLSGGVYNEQFFGPGTRLTVL.

V is TRBV11-2 and J is TRBJ2-7; weak D call: TRBD1 (6 bases). Looked up from germline, CDR1 is SGHAT and CDR2 is FQNNGV. The CDR3 covers 15 residues. V was trimmed by 1 base and J by 2 bases, leaving 12 bases between them. CDR3 in amino acids: CASSLVQGSTYEQYF. CDR3 bases: TGTGCCAGCAGCTTAGTTCAGGGGTCTACCTACGAGCAGTACTTC.

This clone was seen a few times. This chain uses TRBV6-5 with TRBJ1-5; D not certain. This CDR3 contains 12 residues. CDR1 and CDR2 (germline): MNHEY, SVGAGI. Trimming stripped 2 bases from V and 3 bases from J, with 2 bases between. CDR3 region: CASSYNNQPQHF. The DNA for the CDR3 is TGTGCCAGCAGTTACAACAATCAGCCCCAGCATTTT.

This chain uses TRBV5-1 with TRBJ2-1, with 9 bases that match TRBD2. This CDR3 has 18 amino acids. V lost 0 bases to trimming and J lost 4 bases; unmatched junction nucleotides: 11. From germline, CDR1 is SGHRS and CDR2 YFSETQ. DNA for the CDR3: TGCGCCAGCAGCTTGGGCGTTGTGGGCGGGAGGGCATACAATGAGCAGTTCTTC. Encoded protein: CASSLGVVGGRAYNEQFF. Looking up the rest from reference TRBV5-1 and TRBJ2-1 gives the full variable domain: KAGVTQTPRYLIKTRGQQVTLSCSPISGHRSVSWYQQTPGQGLQFLFEYFSETQRNKGNFPGRFSGRQFSNSRSEMNVSTLELGDSALYLCASSLGVVGGRAYNEQFFGPGTRLTVL.

This clone was found many times. The gene calls are TRBV6-5 and TRBJ1-5, with TRBD1 matching over 8 bases. The CDR3 totals 14 residues. J gave up 5 bases and V 6 bases, and 6 bases lay outside the gene matches. From germline, CDR1 is MNHEY and CDR2 SVGAGI. CDR3 in amino acids: CASRKTGVDQPQHF. CDR3 nucleotides: TGTGCCAGCAGAAAGACAGGGGTAGATCAGCCCCAGCATTTT.

This rearrangement joins TRBV25-1 to TRBJ2-3; D remains unclear. Per the germline V gene, CDR1 is MGHDK and CDR2 is SYGVNS. V lost 1 base, J lost 7 bases, and 9 bases lay in between. The CDR3 spans 13 residues. The CDR3 protein is CASSESPFYTQYF. The DNA of the CDR3 is TGTGCCAGCAGTGAATCGCCCTTTTATACGCAGTATTTT.

The chain has TRBV7-9 and TRBJ1-5, with 7 bases lining up with TRBD1. The CDR3 is 15 amino acids. The germline V gene has CDR1 SEHNR and CDR2 FQNEAQ (reference sequence). V shed 5 bases and J 0 bases; nucleotides not matched to a gene: 4. The CDR3 DNA follows: TGTGCCAGCAGCGACAGGGATGGTAGCAATCAGCCCCAGCATTTT. Protein: CASSDRDGSNQPQHF.

The sample holds one count of this clone. The V call is TRBV10-3, the J call TRBJ1-1; D uncertain. The CDR3 is 12 amino acids. Trimming took 8 bases from V and 5 from J, leaving 12 bases between them. Germline CDR1 reads ENHRY; CDR2 reads SYGVKD. The CDR3 reads CAIGELWTEAFF. CDR3 coding DNA: TGTGCCATCGGGGAGTTGTGGACTGAAGCTTTCTTT.

The chain uses TRBV9 and TRBJ2-1, with 10 bases fitting TRBD2. Trimming removed 0 bases from V and 2 bases from J; junction bases left unmatched: 2. The CDR3 totals 16 residues. Germline CDR1 and CDR2: SGDLS and YYNGEE. The CDR3 is CASSVGLAGAYNEQFF. The CDR3 DNA reads as TGTGCCAGCAGCGTAGGTCTAGCGGGGGCCTACAATGAGCAGTTCTTC.

This clone was seen a single time. This chain joins TRBV19 and TRBJ2-2; 7 bases are a match to TRBD2. The CDR3 contains 14 residues. With V trimmed by 7 bases and J by 4 bases, 6 bases remained unmatched. CDR1 and CDR2 (germline): LNHDA, SQIVND (reference sequence). This CDR3 reads CASTVTGGTGELFF. The CDR3 nucleotides read TGTGCCAGTACAGTGACGGGAGGCACCGGGGAGCTGTTTTTT. The full variable domain, with the rest looked up from reference TRBV19 and TRBJ2-2, is DGGITQSPKYLFRKEGQNVTLSCEQNLNHDAMYWYRQDPGQGLRLIYYSQIVNDFQKGDIAEGYSVSREKKESFPLTVTSAQKNPTAFYLCASTVTGGTGELFFGEGSRLTVL.